The 8 T cell receptor beta chains listed next were all sequenced from one sample in a study of shared T cell receptors in the human thymus. Generated by immunoSEQ multiplex PCR, the TCRdb table keeps only in-frame clones and is missing some. Found here are just under 550,000 clones, more than 75% of them singletons; the top ten hold around 0.012%. These same data were also listed under a study on human thymus T cells.

Sequenced: thymocytes. These receptor sequences come from a boy under two years old with a congenital heart defect.

The CDR3: CASRASGSSYEQYF. The CDR3 bases are TGTGCCAGTAGGGCTAGCGGGAGTTCCTACGAGCAGTACTTC. The rearrangement links TRBV19 to TRBJ2-7; 10 bases match TRBD2. Looked up from germline, CDR1 is LNHDA and CDR2 is SQIVND (reference sequence). The CDR3 runs to 14 residues. The trim removed 6 bases at V and 1 base at J, leaving 3 bases unmatched.

There are a few counts of this clone. The chain carries TRBV7-2 and TRBJ1-5; D is possibly TRBD1 (6 bases). Germline V gene data show CDR1 as SGHTA and CDR2 as FQGNSA. Between the trimmed V and J ends, which lost 6 bases and 7 bases, there was a span of 19 bases. CDR3 length: 15 residues. In DNA form, the CDR3 reads TGTGCCAGCAGGGCGGGGGGCTTTTCCAACCAGCCCCAGCATTTT. It encodes CASRAGGFSNQPQHF.

The count of this clone is one. The chain is built from TRBV11-1 and TRBJ2-7; 9 bases match TRBD1. The V gene's germline CDR1 is SGHAT and CDR2 FQDESV (reference sequence). Losses at the gene ends were 4 bases for V and 2 bases for J; bases not matched to a gene: 6. The CDR3 contains 15 residues. CDR3 in amino acids: CASSSGTGLTYEQYF. Here the CDR3 DNA reads TGTGCCAGCAGCTCCGGGACAGGGCTAACCTACGAGCAGTACTTC.

The chain carries TRBV5-1 and TRBJ2-7; TRBD1 agrees at 9 bases. V dropped 4 bases and J dropped 0; count of bases not matched to a gene: 8. This CDR3 has 16 residues. Germline CDR1 is SGHRS and CDR2 is YFSETQ. The CDR3 is CASSARTGESSYEQYF. In nucleotides, the CDR3 is TGCGCCAGCAGCGCCCGGACAGGGGAAAGCTCCTACGAGCAGTACTTC.

The V call is TRBV6-5, the J call TRBJ2-5; 7 bases fit TRBD1. Germline V CDR1 and CDR2: MNHEY, SVGAGI. V trimming: 5 bases; J trimming: 0 bases; junction bases outside the gene matches: 6. The length of the CDR3 is 15 residues. CDR3 loop: CASSRQGQNQETQYF. CDR3 coding DNA: TGTGCCAGCAGTCGGCAGGGACAGAACCAAGAGACCCAGTACTTC.

This sequence joins TRBV4-1 and TRBJ2-1; TRBD2 aligns across 8 bases. CDR1 MGHRA and CDR2 YSYEKL come from the germline V gene. V shed 8 bases, J shed 6 bases, and the junction held 12 bases outside the gene matches. The CDR3 covers 15 residues. In nucleotides, the CDR3 is TGCGCCAGCCGAGGGGGGACTAGGTTAGGCAATGAGCAGTTCTTC. Residues: CASRGGTRLGNEQFF.

The chain combines TRBV7-6 with TRBJ2-2; 9 nucleotides align to TRBD2. CDR1 SGHVS and CDR2 FNYEAQ come from the germline V gene. This CDR3 region has 17 residues. V was clipped by 5 bases and J by 7 bases; unmatched bases: 14. The CDR3 sequence: CASSPSVGREGRGELFF. The CDR3 nucleotides are TGTGCCAGCAGCCCCTCGGTGGGGCGGGAGGGCCGCGGGGAGCTGTTTTTT.

The chain has TRBV7-6 and TRBJ1-3; D remains ambiguous. The V gene lost 3 bases and the J gene lost 0 bases, with 6 bases spanning the gap. Germline V lookup: CDR1 SGHVS, CDR2 FNYEAQ. The CDR3 is 14 residues long. The CDR3 bases are TGTGCCAGCAGCTTCCCCGGCTCTGGAAACACCATATATTTT. It is translated as CASSFPGSGNTIYF.